This TCR beta chain was obtained from a study of cytomegalovirus exposure and HLA in healthy donors. The V gene's germline CDR1 is PRHDT and CDR2 FYEKMQ (reference sequence). The CDR3 runs to 18 residues. Trimming at V came to 5 bases and at J to 4 bases, leaving 12 bases not matched to a gene. The primer mix had 60 Vbeta and 13 Jbeta primers. The data were produced by immunoSEQ multiplex PCR, yet TCRdb's version contains in-frame clones alone and is incomplete. The profile covers roughly 140,000 clones, with 82% appearing a single time and around 7% taken by the ten largest. Study-wide results and caveats: Most of the CMV-associated TCR beta chains (in a later analysis) appeared to be HLA-restricted. Researchers counted some 150 TCR beta chains as cytomegalovirus-associated.

A note on this clone: Antigen: not known.

This TCR was recovered from a woman between 50 and 59 years old in good health and CMV-seropositive. Sequenced sample: PBMCs. The rearrangement joins TRBV13 to TRBJ2-2; the match to TRBD1 covers 11 bases. The CDR3 DNA follows: TGTGCCAGCAGCCCAGCCGGGACAGGGGGGTCGAGCACCGGGGAGCTGTTTTTT. Translating it yields CASSPAGTGGSSTGELFF. Looking up the rest from reference TRBV13 and TRBJ2-2 gives the full variable domain: AAGVIQSPRHLIKEKRETATLKCYPIPRHDTVYWYQQGPGQDPQFLISFYEKMQSDKGSIPDRFSAQQFSDYHSELNMSSLELGDSALYFCASSPAGTGGSSTGELFFGEGSRLTVL.